The present entry profiles one T cell receptor beta chain with its context. Germline CDR1 and CDR2: SGHDT and YYEEEE. Trimming stripped 7 bases from V and 0 bases from J, with 10 bases between. The CDR3 length is 13 residues. The sample is drawn from a study of cytomegalovirus exposure and HLA in healthy donors. The primer mix had 60 Vbeta and 13 Jbeta primers. TCRdb's copy holds only in-frame clones and misses some; the assay was immunoSEQ multiplex PCR. The repertoire consists of roughly 150,000 clones, with nearly 85% occurring once and the leading ten covering nearly 3.5%. The clonotype originates from a male donor in good health and CMV-seronegative. The chain has TRBV5-6 and TRBJ2-5; D not resolved. Sequenced input: PBMCs. Here the CDR3 reads CASEELYQETQYF. The DNA for the CDR3 is TGTGCCAGCGAGGAGCTCTACCAAGAGACCCAGTACTTC. The complete variable domain, with remaining parts taken from reference TRBV5-6 and TRBJ2-5, reads DAGVTQSPTHLIKTRGQQVTLRCSPKSGHDTVSWYQQALGQGPQFIFQYYEEEERQRGNFPDRFSGHQFPNYSSELNVNALLLGDSALYLCASEELYQETQYFGPGTRLLVL.